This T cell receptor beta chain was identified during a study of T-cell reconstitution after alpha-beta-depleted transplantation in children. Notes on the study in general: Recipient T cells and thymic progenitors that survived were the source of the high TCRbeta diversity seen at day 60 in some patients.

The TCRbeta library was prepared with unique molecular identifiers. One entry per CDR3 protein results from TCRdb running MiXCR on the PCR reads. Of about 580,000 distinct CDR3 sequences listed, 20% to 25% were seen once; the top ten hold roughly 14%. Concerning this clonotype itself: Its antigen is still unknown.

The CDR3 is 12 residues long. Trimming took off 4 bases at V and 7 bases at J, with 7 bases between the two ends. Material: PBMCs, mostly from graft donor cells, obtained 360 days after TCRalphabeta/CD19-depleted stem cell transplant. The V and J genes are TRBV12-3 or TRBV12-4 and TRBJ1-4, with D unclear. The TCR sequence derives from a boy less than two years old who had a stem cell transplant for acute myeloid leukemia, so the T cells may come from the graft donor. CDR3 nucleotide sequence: TGTGCCAGCAGTTACATTTTTGAAAAACTGTTTTTT. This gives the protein CASSYIFEKLFF.